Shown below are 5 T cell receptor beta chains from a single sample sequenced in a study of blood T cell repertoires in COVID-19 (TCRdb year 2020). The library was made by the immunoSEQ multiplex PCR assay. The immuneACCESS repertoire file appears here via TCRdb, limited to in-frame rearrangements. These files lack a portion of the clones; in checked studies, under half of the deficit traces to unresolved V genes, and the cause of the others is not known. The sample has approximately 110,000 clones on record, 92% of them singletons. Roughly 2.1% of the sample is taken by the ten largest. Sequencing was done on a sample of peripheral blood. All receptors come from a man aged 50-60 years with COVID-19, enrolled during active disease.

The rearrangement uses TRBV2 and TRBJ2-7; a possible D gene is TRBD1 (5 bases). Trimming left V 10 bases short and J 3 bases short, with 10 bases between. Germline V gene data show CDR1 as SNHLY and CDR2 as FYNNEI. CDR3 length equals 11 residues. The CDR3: CAIQVLYEQYF. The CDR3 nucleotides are TGTGCCATACAGGTTCTCTACGAGCAGTACTTC. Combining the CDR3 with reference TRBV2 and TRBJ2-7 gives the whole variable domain EPEVTQTPSHQVTQMGQEVILRCVPISNHLYFYWYRQILGQKVEFLVSFYNNEISEKSEIFDDQFSVERPDGSNFTLKIRSTKLEDSAMYFCAIQVLYEQYFGPGTRLTVT.

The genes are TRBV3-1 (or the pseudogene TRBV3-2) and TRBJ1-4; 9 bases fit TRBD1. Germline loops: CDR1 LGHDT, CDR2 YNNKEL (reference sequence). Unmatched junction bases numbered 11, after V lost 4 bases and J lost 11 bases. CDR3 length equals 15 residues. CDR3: CASSPTGTGNGKLFF. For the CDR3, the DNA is TGTGCCAGCAGCCCCACCGGGACAGGGAACGGGAAACTGTTTTTT.

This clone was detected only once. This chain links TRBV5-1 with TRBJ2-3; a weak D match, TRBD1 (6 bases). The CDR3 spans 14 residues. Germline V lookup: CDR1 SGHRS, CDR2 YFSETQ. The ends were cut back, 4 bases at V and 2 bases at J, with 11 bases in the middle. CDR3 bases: TGCGCCAGCAGCCCTGGACAGTTCACAGATACGCAGTATTTT. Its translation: CASSPGQFTDTQYF. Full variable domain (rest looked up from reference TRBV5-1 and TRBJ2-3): KAGVTQTPRYLIKTRGQQVTLSCSPISGHRSVSWYQQTPGQGLQFLFEYFSETQRNKGNFPGRFSGRQFSNSRSEMNVSTLELGDSALYLCASSPGQFTDTQYFGPGTRLTVL.

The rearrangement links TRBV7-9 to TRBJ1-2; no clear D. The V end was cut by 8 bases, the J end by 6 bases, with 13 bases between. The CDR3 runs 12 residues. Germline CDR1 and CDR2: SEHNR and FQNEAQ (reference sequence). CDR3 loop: CASGEGGDGYTF. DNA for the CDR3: TGTGCCAGCGGGGAGGGTGGGGATGGCTACACCTTC.

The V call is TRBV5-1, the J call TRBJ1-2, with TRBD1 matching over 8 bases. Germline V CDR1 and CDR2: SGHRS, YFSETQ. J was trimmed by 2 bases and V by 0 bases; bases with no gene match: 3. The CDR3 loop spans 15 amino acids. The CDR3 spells CASSLGDRLNYGYTF. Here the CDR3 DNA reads TGCGCCAGCAGCTTGGGGGACAGGTTGAACTATGGCTACACCTTC.